The 16 T cell receptor beta chains below all came from one sample that was sequenced in a study of T cells in women clearing cervical HPV infection. Sequencing used immunoSEQ multiplex PCR; TCRdb keeps in-frame clones, though not all of them. The sample holds around 12,000 clones. The sample consisted of blood buffy coat. Receptor source: a woman between 18 and 70 years old with a cervical HPV16 infection that either progressed to CIN3+ or cleared (not recorded which).

With respect to this clone: The read gets to within 3 residues of the CDR3 end, and the germline J gene fills in the rest. The chain links TRBV18 to TRBJ1-2, with D perhaps TRBD1 (5 bases). Trimming removed 10 bases from V and 3 bases from J, with 15 bases in between. This CDR3 region has 13 residues. The germline CDR1 and CDR2 sequences are KGHSH and LQKENI. The sequenced part of the CDR3 DNA is TGTGCCACCCGCGGAGGGGATTACTATGGC. Encoded protein: CATRGGDYYG. The complete CDR3 sequence is CATRGGDYYGYTF.

CDR3 DNA (partial): TGTGCCAGCATCCCAGAGGTCCAAGAGACG. It encodes CASIPEVQET. The whole CDR3 sequence reads CASIPEVQETQYF. This chain links TRBV2 with TRBJ2-3; no firm D call. The read halts 3 residues ahead of the CDR3 end, with the missing end drawn from the germline J gene. The CDR3 spans 13 residues. Germline values: CDR1 SNHLY, CDR2 FYNNEI.

In the case of this clone: The read ends 3 residues early relative to the CDR3; the germline J gene fills the gap. The chain links TRBV6-4 to TRBJ2-2; the D gene is possibly TRBD1 (5 bases). Per the germline V gene, CDR1 is MRHNA and CDR2 is SNTAGT. The CDR3 is 14 amino acids. V was clipped by 0 bases and J by 3 bases, with 5 bases between them. CDR3 region: CASSDSQDTGELFF. CDR3 bases read: TGTGCCAGCAGTGACTCACAGGACACCGGGGAG.

Notes on this clone: The CDR3 is cut off 3 residues early in the read; its end comes from the germline J gene. V and J are TRBV5-5 and TRBJ2-7, with D perhaps TRBD1 (5 bases). Germline V gene data show CDR1 as SGHKS and CDR2 as YYEKEE (reference sequence). The CDR3 covers 14 residues. Trimming shortened V by 3 bases and J by 0 bases, and 10 bases separated the two germline ends. CDR3 bases read: TGTGCCAGCAGCTGGACCCAGGGCTCCTACGAG. This translates into CASSWTQGSYE. The complete CDR3 sequence is CASSWTQGSYEQYF. The full variable domain, rest sourced from reference TRBV5-5 and TRBJ2-7, is DAGVTQSPTHLIKTRGQQVTLRCSPISGHKSVSWYQQVLGQGPQFIFQYYEKEERGRGNFPDRFSARQFPNYSSELNVNALLLGDSALYLCASSWTQGSYEQYFGPGTRLTVT.

Incomplete CDR3 DNA: TGTGCCTGGAGTGCGAGGGGGCATTCACCC. Translated, it gives CAWSARGHSP. The CDR3 in its entirety is CAWSARGHSPLHF. The V and J genes are TRBV30 and TRBJ1-6; 7 positions agree with TRBD1. The missing CDR3 end, 3 residues past where the read stops, is filled in from the germline J gene. Germline CDR1 and CDR2: GTSNPN and SVGIG (reference sequence). V lost 1 base and J lost 8; bases outside the gene matches: 2. There are 13 residues in the CDR3.

This chain's CDR3 is CASSLLGGQETQYF. The sequenced part of the CDR3 DNA is TGCGCCAGCAGCCTGTTGGGGGGTCAAGAGACC. The chain uses TRBV5-1 and TRBJ2-5; possible D gene TRBD2, 6 bases. Read data end 3 residues before the CDR3 end; the end is taken from the germline J gene. Per the germline V gene, CDR1 is SGHRS and CDR2 is YFSETQ. This CDR3 is 14 amino acids long. Trimming removed 4 bases at V and 2 bases at J, with 12 bases between.

With regard to this clone: The read is 3 residues too short to cover the CDR3 end, so that end is filled in from the germline J gene. V usage is TRBV20-1 and J usage is TRBJ2-1; 8 positions agree with TRBD2. The trim removed 4 bases at V and 3 bases at J, leaving 8 bases unmatched. Germline CDR1 is DFQATT and CDR2 is SNEGSKA (reference sequence). This CDR3 has 15 residues. The CDR3 sequence: CSATDRGGFYNEQFF. The DNA read from the CDR3 is TGCAGTGCTACCGATCGGGGGGGCTTCTACAATGAG.

This clone ranks as medium-sized in terms of frequency. CDR3 protein: CSVRYRFNEKLFF. CDR3 DNA, as far as it was read: TGCAGCGTTAGGTACAGGTTTAATGAAAAA. The chain uses TRBV29-1 and TRBJ1-4; the D gene is possibly TRBD1 (5 bases). The read terminates 3 residues before the CDR3 end, so the remaining end is supplied by the germline J gene. V was pared by 5 bases and J by 4 bases, with 11 bases between. The germline CDR1 and CDR2 sequences are SQVTM and ANQGSEA. There are 13 residues in the CDR3.

About this clone: The read ends 3 residues before the CDR3 terminus; that terminus is restored from the germline J gene. The chain links TRBV5-4 to TRBJ1-6, with D possibly being TRBD1 (6 bases). From germline, CDR1 is SGHNT and CDR2 YYREEE (reference sequence). This CDR3 comprises 15 residues. V lost 4 bases to trimming and J lost 6 bases, with 14 bases between them. CDR3 bases read: TGTGCCAGCAGCCCAGGACAGAACTTTAATTCACCC. It translates to CASSPGQNFNSP. The entire CDR3 reads CASSPGQNFNSPLHF.

Turning to this clone: The read finishes 3 residues shy of the CDR3 end, and the germline J gene is used to complete it. The chain carries TRBV6-4 and TRBJ1-1, with D possibly being TRBD1 (6 bases). The CDR3 has 15 amino acids. CDR1 is MRHNA, CDR2 SNTAGT, per germline. The CDR3 is CASSEEGGSGETAFF. CDR3 DNA (partial): TGTGCCAGCAGTGAAGAAGGGGGTTCGGGAGAGACC.

With regard to this clone: Read coverage stops 3 residues before the CDR3 terminus; the germline J gene supplies the remainder. The chain has TRBV20-1 and TRBJ1-3, with D unclear. Germline V lookup: CDR1 DFQATT, CDR2 SNEGSKA (reference sequence). This CDR3 has 17 residues. V lost 3 bases, J lost 0 bases, and 18 bases lay in between. The chain's CDR3 is CSARVAAHPDSGNTIYF. The covered CDR3 bases are TGCAGTGCTAGGGTGGCTGCACATCCCGACTCTGGAAACACC.

A word on this clone: The DNA ends 3 residues before the CDR3 does, and the rest of the CDR3 is filled in from the germline J gene. The chain links TRBV6-1 to TRBJ1-2; the D is unclear. Germline V CDR1 and CDR2: MNHNS, SASEGT. This CDR3 has 15 amino acids. CDR3 residues: CASSEEAGSYNDYTF. Partial CDR3 DNA: TGTGCCAGCAGTGAAGAAGCGGGCTCCTACAATGAC.

About this clone itself: The read ends 3 residues shy of where the CDR3 ends; the end is completed using the germline J gene. The chain uses TRBV7-6 and TRBJ2-5; 8 bases agree with TRBD1. Per the germline V gene, CDR1 is SGHVS and CDR2 is FNYEAQ. Trimming removed 4 bases from V and 5 bases from J; junction bases left unmatched: 6. The CDR3 spans 14 residues. The DNA read from the CDR3 is TGTGCCAGCAGCTCCAGGGGGCGCAGGGAGACC. The encoded protein is CASSSRGRRET. The CDR3, in full, reads CASSSRGRRETQYF.

In the case of this clone: The read terminates 3 residues ahead of where the CDR3 ends, so the germline J gene completes it. V and J are TRBV5-1 and TRBJ2-7; TRBD1 is a possible D gene (6 bases). CDR1 and CDR2 (germline): SGHRS, YFSETQ. V dropped 0 bases and J dropped 1 base, with 14 bases sitting between them. The CDR3 is 16 amino acids. The CDR3: CASSLGGGRGSYEQYF. CDR3 DNA (partial): TGCGCCAGCAGCTTGGGCGGAGGAAGGGGGTCCTACGAG.

This clone ranks as medium-sized (0.01 to 0.1%) in terms of frequency. The read is 3 residues too short to cover the CDR3 end, so that end is filled in from the germline J gene. The chain has TRBV7-2 and TRBJ2-3; 7 bases agree with TRBD2. J gave up 6 bases and V 2 bases, and 5 bases lay outside the gene matches. This CDR3 contains 14 residues. Germline CDR1 SGHTA, CDR2 FQGNSA. The CDR3 region is CASSLWEGLDTQYF. The sequenced CDR3 bases are TGTGCCAGCAGCTTATGGGAGGGGTTGGATACG.

Note on this clone: The read terminates 3 residues before the CDR3 end, so the remaining end is supplied by the germline J gene. The chain employs TRBV7-2 and TRBJ2-3; 7 positions agree with TRBD2. Per germline, CDR1 SGHTA and CDR2 FQGNSA. The CDR3 has 15 residues. The CDR3 sequence is CASSSRSGRQETQYF. Partial CDR3 DNA: TGTGCCAGCAGCTCACGTAGCGGGCGACAAGAGACG. Full variable domain (outside the CDR3, taken from reference TRBV7-2 and TRBJ2-3): GAGVSQSPSNKVTEKGKDVELRCDPISGHTALYWYRQSLGQGLEFLIYFQGNSAPDKSGLPSDRFSAERTGGSVSTLTIQRTQQEDSAVYLCASSSRSGRQETQYFGPGTRLTVL.